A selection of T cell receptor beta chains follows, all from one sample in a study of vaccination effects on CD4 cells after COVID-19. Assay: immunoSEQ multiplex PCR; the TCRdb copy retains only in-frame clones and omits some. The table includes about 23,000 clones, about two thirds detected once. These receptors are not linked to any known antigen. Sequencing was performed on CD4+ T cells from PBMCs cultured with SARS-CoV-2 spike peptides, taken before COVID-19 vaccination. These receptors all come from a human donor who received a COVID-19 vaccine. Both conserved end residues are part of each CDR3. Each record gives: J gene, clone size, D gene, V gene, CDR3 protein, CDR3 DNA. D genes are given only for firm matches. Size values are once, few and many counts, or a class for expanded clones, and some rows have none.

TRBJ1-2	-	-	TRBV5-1	CASSLAGRGGYTF	TGCGCCAGCAGCTTGGCCGGTCGGGGTGGCTACACCTTC
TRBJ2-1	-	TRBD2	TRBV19	CASSDDRLAGVVGEQFF	TGTGCCAGTAGTGACGATCGACTAGCGGGAGTGGTCGGTGAGCAGTTCTTC
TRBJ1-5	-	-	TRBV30	CAWSAKGLFNQPQHF	TGTGCCTGGAGTGCTAAGGGACTGTTCAATCAGCCCCAGCATTTT
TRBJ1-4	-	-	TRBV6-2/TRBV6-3	CASSYYLISEKLFF	TGTGCCAGCAGTTACTATCTCATCTCTGAAAAACTGTTTTTT
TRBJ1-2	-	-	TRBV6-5	CASSYHAGLNYGYTF	TGTGCCAGCAGTTACCATGCCGGTCTCAACTATGGCTACACCTTC
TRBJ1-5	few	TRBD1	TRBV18	CASSPLRTGKGNQPQHF	TGTGCCAGCTCACCTCTCCGGACAGGGAAGGGTAATCAGCCCCAGCATTTT
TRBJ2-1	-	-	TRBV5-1	CASSLVPENSYNEQFF	TGCGCCAGCAGCTTGGTTCCGGAAAACTCCTACAATGAGCAGTTCTTC
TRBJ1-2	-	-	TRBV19	CASSTVLGAGYTF	TGTGCCAGTAGTACCGTTCTGGGGGCTGGCTACACCTTC
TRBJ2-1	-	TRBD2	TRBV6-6	CASSELAGTGNEQFF	TGTGCCAGCAGCGAGCTAGCGGGTACCGGCAATGAGCAGTTCTTC
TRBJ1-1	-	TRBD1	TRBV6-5	CASSSINRGTEAFF	TGTGCCAGCAGTTCCATAAACAGGGGCACTGAAGCTTTCTTT
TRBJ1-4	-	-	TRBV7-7	CASSSGGNEKLFF	TGTGCCAGCAGCTCGGGGGGGAATGAAAAACTGTTTTTT
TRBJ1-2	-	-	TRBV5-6	CASSLDGSNYGYTF	TGTGCCAGCAGCTTGGATGGCTCTAACTATGGCTACACCTTC
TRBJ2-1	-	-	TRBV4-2	CASSQESQGVEDNEQFF	TGTGCCAGCAGCCAAGAATCACAGGGAGTGGAGGACAATGAGCAGTTCTTC
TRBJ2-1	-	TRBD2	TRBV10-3	CAIKREGRGEQFF	TGTGCCATTAAGCGGGAGGGCCGAGGTGAGCAGTTCTTC
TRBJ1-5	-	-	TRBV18	CASSPGEGPSNQPQHF	TGTGCCAGCTCCCCGGGGGAAGGGCCTAGCAATCAGCCCCAGCATTTT
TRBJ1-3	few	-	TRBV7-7	CASSPGGSGNTIYF	TGTGCCAGCAGCCCCGGGGGGAGCGGAAACACCATATATTTT
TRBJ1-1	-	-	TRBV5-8	CASSLGLQGRTEAFF	TGTGCCAGCAGCTTGGGTCTGCAGGGAAGGACTGAAGCTTTCTTT
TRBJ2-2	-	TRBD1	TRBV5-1	CASSPPRDAGRGLSGELFF	TGCGCCAGCAGCCCCCCGAGGGACGCGGGCAGGGGGCTATCCGGGGAGCTGTTTTTT
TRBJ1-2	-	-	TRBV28	CASVKSGYYGYTF	TGTGCCAGCGTTAAGTCGGGGTACTATGGCTACACCTTC
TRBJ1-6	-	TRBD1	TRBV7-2	CASSFFPGTVPPLHF	TGTGCCAGCAGCTTTTTCCCGGGGACAGTGCCACCCCTCCACTTT
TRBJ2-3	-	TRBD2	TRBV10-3	CAIAGDTDTQYF	TGTGCCATCGCGGGAGACACAGATACGCAGTATTTT
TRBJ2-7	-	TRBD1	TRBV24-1	CATCRTRPGQGYEQYF	TGTGCCACCTGCCGAACAAGACCGGGACAGGGTTACGAGCAGTACTTC
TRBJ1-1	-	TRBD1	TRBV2	CATGTVGGPEAFF	TGTGCCACCGGGACAGTGGGTGGCCCTGAAGCTTTCTTT
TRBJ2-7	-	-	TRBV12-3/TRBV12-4	CASSPRPRDEQYF	TGTGCCAGCAGCCCACGTCCCCGGGACGAGCAGTACTTC
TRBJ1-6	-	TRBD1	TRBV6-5	CASSFIQGGITPLHF	TGTGCCAGCAGTTTTATACAGGGGGGTATTACACCCCTCCACTTT
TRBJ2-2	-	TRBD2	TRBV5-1	CASSLTSGGTYTGELFF	TGCGCCAGCAGCTTGACTAGCGGGGGGACTTACACCGGGGAGCTGTTTTTT
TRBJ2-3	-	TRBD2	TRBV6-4	CASSDSSGGADTQYF	TGTGCCAGCAGTGACTCTAGCGGGGGGGCAGATACGCAGTATTTT
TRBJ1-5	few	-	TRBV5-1	CASSTGTPNQPQHF	TGCGCCAGCAGCACTGGGACACCTAATCAGCCCCAGCATTTT
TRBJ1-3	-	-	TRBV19	CASSIFGAGKRNTIYF	TGTGCCAGTAGTATCTTCGGTGCGGGAAAAAGAAACACCATATATTTT
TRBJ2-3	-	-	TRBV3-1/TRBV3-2	CASIEGTDTQYF	TGTGCCAGTATCGAGGGTACAGATACGCAGTATTTT
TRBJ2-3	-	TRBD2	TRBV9	CASSVGGSGGALSTDTQYF	TGTGCCAGCAGCGTAGGGGGAAGCGGGGGGGCCTTAAGCACAGATACGCAGTATTTT
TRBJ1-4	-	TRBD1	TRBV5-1	CASSLVVGQGAKLFF	TGCGCCAGCAGCTTGGTGGTCGGACAGGGAGCCAAACTGTTTTTT
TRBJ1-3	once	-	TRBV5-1	CASSADSVPGGTIYF	TGCGCCAGCAGCGCGGACAGCGTTCCTGGCGGCACCATATATTTT
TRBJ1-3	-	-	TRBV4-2	CASSQDPRLGNTIYF	TGTGCCAGCAGCCAAGATCCTCGACTCGGAAACACCATATATTTT
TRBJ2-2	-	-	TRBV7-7	CASSSGRLTNTGELFF	TGTGCCAGCAGCTCGGGACGACTTACGAACACCGGGGAGCTGTTTTTT
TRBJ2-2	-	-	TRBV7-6	CASKGQVMASHTGELFF	TGTGCCAGCAAGGGCCAAGTGATGGCTAGCCACACCGGGGAGCTGTTTTTT
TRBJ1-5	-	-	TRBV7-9	CASSFGRDQPQHF	TGTGCCAGCAGCTTTGGGAGGGATCAGCCCCAGCATTTT
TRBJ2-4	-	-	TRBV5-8	CASSNRLPNIQYF	TGTGCCAGCAGCAATCGACTGCCAAACATTCAGTACTTC
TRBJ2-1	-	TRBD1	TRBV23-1	CASSQDFRDRDSHEQFF	TGCGCCAGCAGTCAAGATTTCCGGGACAGGGATTCCCATGAGCAGTTCTTC
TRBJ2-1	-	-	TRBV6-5	CASSWPGEQFF	TGTGCCAGCAGTTGGCCTGGAGAGCAGTTCTTC
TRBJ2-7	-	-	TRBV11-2	CASRHTKGHIYEQYF	TGTGCCAGCAGACATACCAAGGGGCACATTTACGAGCAGTACTTC
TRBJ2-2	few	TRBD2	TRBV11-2	CASSRLAGEGELFF	TGTGCCAGCAGCCGACTAGCGGGAGAAGGGGAGCTGTTTTTT
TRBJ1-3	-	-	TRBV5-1	CASSSASSGNTIYF	TGCGCCAGCAGCTCCGCCAGCTCTGGAAACACCATATATTTT
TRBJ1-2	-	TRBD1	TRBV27	CASSGTGEYRGYTF	TGTGCCAGCAGTGGGACAGGGGAGTATCGAGGCTACACCTTC
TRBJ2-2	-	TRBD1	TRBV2	CAASMTGGRDTGELFF	TGTGCCGCAAGTATGACAGGGGGCAGGGACACCGGGGAGCTGTTTTTT
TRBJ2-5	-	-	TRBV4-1	CASSQPPRVVAGQETQYF	TGCGCCAGCAGCCAACCCCCTCGCGTGGTAGCCGGGCAAGAGACCCAGTACTTC
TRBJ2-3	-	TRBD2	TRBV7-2	CASSLWGTSGTDTQYF	TGTGCCAGCAGCTTATGGGGGACTAGCGGGACAGATACGCAGTATTTT
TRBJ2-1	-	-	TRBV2	CASSVGNNYNEQFF	TGTGCCAGCAGTGTAGGTAATAACTACAATGAGCAGTTCTTC
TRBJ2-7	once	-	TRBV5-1	CASSLGWESEQYF	TGCGCCAGCAGCTTGGGGTGGGAGTCCGAGCAGTACTTC
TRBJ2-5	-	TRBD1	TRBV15	CATSRHPTGVQETQYF	TGTGCCACCAGCAGACATCCCACAGGGGTTCAAGAGACCCAGTACTTC
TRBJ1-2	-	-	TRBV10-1	CASSEGSNYGYTF	TGCGCCAGCAGTGAGGGCAGTAACTATGGCTACACCTTC
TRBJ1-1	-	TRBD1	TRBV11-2	CASSLEGWTGLRDTEAFF	TGTGCCAGCAGCTTAGAGGGCTGGACAGGGCTGAGGGACACTGAAGCTTTCTTT
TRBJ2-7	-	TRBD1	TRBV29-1	CSVKGGEDGEQYF	TGCAGCGTTAAAGGGGGCGAAGACGGTGAGCAGTACTTC
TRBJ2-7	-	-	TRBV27	CASSNRITSPYEQYF	TGTGCCAGCAGCAATAGAATCACCTCCCCCTACGAGCAGTACTTC
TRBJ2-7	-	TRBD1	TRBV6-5	CASSNRDRGSYEQYF	TGTGCCAGCAGTAACCGGGACAGGGGAAGTTACGAGCAGTACTTC
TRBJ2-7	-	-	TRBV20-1	CSASDQAVTYEQYF	TGCAGTGCTAGTGATCAGGCAGTTACCTACGAGCAGTACTTC
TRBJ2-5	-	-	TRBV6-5	CASITDRVETQYF	TGTGCCAGCATTACGGACAGAGTGGAGACCCAGTACTTC
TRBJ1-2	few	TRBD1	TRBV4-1	CASSHWDRVPGYTF	TGCGCCAGCAGCCATTGGGACAGGGTCCCTGGCTACACCTTC
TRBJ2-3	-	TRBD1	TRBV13	CASSLTGADTQYF	TGTGCCAGCAGCTTAACAGGGGCAGATACGCAGTATTTT